This T cell receptor (beta chain) stems from a study of blood T cell repertoires in COVID-19. The CDR3 has 15 residues. Germline-derived CDR1 and CDR2 are SEHNR and FQNEAQ (reference sequence). Trimming pared 2 bases from V and 0 bases from J, leaving 8 bases between. Participants' reported clinical history set cohort assignment. Method: immunoSEQ multiplex PCR; TCRdb's copy keeps in-frame clones and lacks some. The sample carries more than 400,000 clones, approximately 86% recorded once. This clone was found once. The sequencing sample was made of PBMCs or T cells enriched from blood (not recorded which). The chain is built from TRBV7-9 and TRBJ2-1, with unresolved D. This clonotype originated in a woman aged 18-29 years who had recovered from COVID-19. The CDR3 loop reads CASSLTRSSYNEQFF. DNA of the CDR3: TGTGCCAGCAGCTTAACGCGGAGCTCCTACAATGAGCAGTTCTTC.